This T cell receptor beta chain is drawn from a study of identical twins. Germline CDR1 reads SNHLY; CDR2 reads FYNNEI. This CDR3 contains 12 residues. V was cut by 6 bases and J by 11 bases, with 14 bases left in between. This clonotype showed up just a few times. Each CDR3 protein gets one entry after TCRdb re-called the 5' RACE reads with MiXCR. The sample includes just under 550,000 distinct CDR3 sequences, approximately 16% seen only once; the top ten take more than 0.4%. Another study also made use of these data, one on yellow fever vaccine responses in identical twins.

The chain links TRBV2 to TRBJ1-5, with D uncertain. Sequencing was performed on CD4+ T cells sorted from blood. This clonotype originated in a young woman in good health. The CDR3 coding sequence is TGTGCCAGCAGCGCAAGCCCGGAAGCCCAGCATTTT. This gives the protein CASSASPEAQHF.